Included here is one T cell receptor (beta chain) sequence, with context. Its specificity is not known. The data stem from a study of cytomegalovirus exposure and HLA in healthy donors. Study-level findings and limits: Some public TCRs appeared in many individuals, while most sequences were rare.

The length of the CDR3 is 14 residues. CDR1 is SEHNR and CDR2 is FQNEAQ in the germline V gene (reference sequence). V was pared by 5 bases and J by 3 bases, with 2 bases of the junction left unmatched. The primer mix had 60 Vbeta and 13 Jbeta primers. Using immunoSEQ multiplex PCR, the repertoire was profiled, and TCRdb retains in-frame clones only, with some absent. The data hold over 130,000 clones, with 70% to 80% observed a single time. The sequence was collected from a human donor in good health. Sequenced material: PBMCs. V usage is TRBV7-9 and J usage is TRBJ1-3, with 9 bases matching TRBD1. The CDR3 bases are TGTGCCAGCAGCCAGGACAGGGGTGGAAACACCATATATTTT. This sequence encodes CASSQDRGGNTIYF.